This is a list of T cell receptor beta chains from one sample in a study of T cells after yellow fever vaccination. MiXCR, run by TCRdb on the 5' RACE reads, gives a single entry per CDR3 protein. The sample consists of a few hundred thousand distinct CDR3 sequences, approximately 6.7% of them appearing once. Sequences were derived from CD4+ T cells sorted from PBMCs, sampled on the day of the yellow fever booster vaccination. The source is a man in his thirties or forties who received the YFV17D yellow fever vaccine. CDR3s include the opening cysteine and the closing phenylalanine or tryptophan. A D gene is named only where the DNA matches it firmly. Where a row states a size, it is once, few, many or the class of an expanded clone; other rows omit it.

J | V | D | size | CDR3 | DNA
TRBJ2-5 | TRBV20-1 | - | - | CSARTRGLQETQYF | TGCAGTGCTAGGACCAGGGGTCTGCAAGAGACCCAGTACTTC
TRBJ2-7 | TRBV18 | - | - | CASSPPAQAYEQYF | TGTGCCAGCTCACCTCCGGCACAAGCCTACGAGCAGTACTTC
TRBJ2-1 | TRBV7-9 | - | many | CASSLAGWRSSYNEQFF | TGTGCCAGCAGCTTAGCGGGGTGGCGTTCCTCCTACAATGAGCAGTTCTTC
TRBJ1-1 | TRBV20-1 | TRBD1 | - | CSVRRRTGAEAFF | TGCAGTGTCCGTCGTAGGACAGGTGCTGAAGCTTTCTTT
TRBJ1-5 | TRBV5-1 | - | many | CASKRRSCQPQHF | TGCGCCAGCAAGAGGCGTTCATGTCAGCCCCAGCATTTT
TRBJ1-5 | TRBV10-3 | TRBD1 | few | CATSEDRASQPQHF | TGTGCCACTTCGGAGGACAGGGCAAGTCAGCCCCAGCATTTT
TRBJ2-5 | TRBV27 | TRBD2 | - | CASKLTWTSGGKETQYF | TGTGCCAGCAAACTTACATGGACTAGCGGGGGAAAAGAGACCCAGTACTTC
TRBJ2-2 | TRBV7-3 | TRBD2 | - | CASSLSQLAGNAGELFF | TGTGCCAGCAGCTTAAGTCAACTAGCGGGAAATGCCGGGGAGCTGTTTTTT
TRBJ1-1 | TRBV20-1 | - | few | CSAPPGDTEAFF | TGCAGTGCCCCGCCGGGGGACACTGAAGCTTTCTTT
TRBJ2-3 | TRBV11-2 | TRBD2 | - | CASSPRASGSKSTDTQYF | TGTGCCAGCAGCCCACGGGCTAGCGGGAGCAAAAGCACAGATACGCAGTATTTT
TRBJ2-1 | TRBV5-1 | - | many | CASSSSTGPGHANEQFF | TGCGCCAGCAGCTCCTCGACTGGACCGGGACATGCAAATGAGCAGTTCTTC
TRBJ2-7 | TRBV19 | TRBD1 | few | CASSIKGQGDYEQYF | TGTGCCAGTAGTATAAAGGGACAGGGAGACTACGAGCAGTACTTC
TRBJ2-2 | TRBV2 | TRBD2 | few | CASSEGPSGQNTGELFF | TGTGCCAGCAGTGAAGGCCCTAGCGGGCAGAACACCGGGGAGCTGTTTTTT
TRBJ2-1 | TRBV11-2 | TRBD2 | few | CASSRATSWLTSGPGYEQFF | TGTGCCAGCAGCCGAGCTACGTCGTGGTTAACTAGCGGGCCTGGGTATGAGCAGTTCTTC
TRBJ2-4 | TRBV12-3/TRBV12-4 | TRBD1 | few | CASSFWTGGWGIQYF | TGTGCCAGCAGTTTTTGGACAGGGGGCTGGGGCATTCAGTACTTC
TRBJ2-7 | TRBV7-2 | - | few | CASSLAPSSYEQYF | TGTGCCAGCAGCTTAGCCCCGTCTTCCTACGAGCAGTACTTC
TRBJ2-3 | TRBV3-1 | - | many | CASSQDPSTDTQYF | TGTGCCAGCAGCCAAGATCCAAGCACAGATACGCAGTATTTT
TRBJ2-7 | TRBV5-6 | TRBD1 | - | CASSLLPGGGYEQYF | TGTGCCAGCAGCTTGTTGCCAGGGGGCGGCTACGAGCAGTACTTC
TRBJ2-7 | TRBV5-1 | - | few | CASRPPGGTANEQYF | TGCGCCAGCAGACCTCCTGGGGGGACCGCGAACGAGCAGTACTTC
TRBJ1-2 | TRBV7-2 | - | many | CASSLVADNYGYTF | TGTGCCAGCAGCTTAGTAGCGGATAACTATGGCTACACCTTC
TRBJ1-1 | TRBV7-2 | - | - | CASNQWAGYTEAFF | TGTGCCAGCAACCAATGGGCAGGGTACACTGAAGCTTTCTTT
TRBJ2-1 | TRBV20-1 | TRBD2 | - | CSAGGLGGSHEHFF | TGCAGTGCTGGCGGACTAGGAGGTTCGCATGAGCATTTCTTC
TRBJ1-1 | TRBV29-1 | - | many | CSARAGGNTEAFF | TGCAGCGCCCGGGCAGGAGGCAACACTGAAGCTTTCTTT
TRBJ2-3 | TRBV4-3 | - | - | CASSQEANRWSPDTQYF | TGCGCCAGCAGCCAAGAAGCAAATAGGTGGAGCCCAGATACGCAGTATTTT
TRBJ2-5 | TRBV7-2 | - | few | CASSLGGTKETQYF | TGTGCCAGCAGCTTAGGGGGGACCAAAGAGACCCAGTACTTC
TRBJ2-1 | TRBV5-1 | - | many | CASSLPRDATSGNEQFF | TGCGCCAGCAGCTTGCCCAGGGACGCTACCTCGGGCAATGAGCAGTTCTTC
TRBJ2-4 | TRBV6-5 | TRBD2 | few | CASSYYASGTAKNIQYF | TGTGCCAGCAGTTACTATGCCAGCGGGACCGCCAAAAACATTCAGTACTTC
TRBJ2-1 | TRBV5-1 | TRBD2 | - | CASKVAGGGSYNEQFF | TGCGCCAGCAAGGTAGCGGGAGGGGGATCCTACAATGAGCAGTTCTTC
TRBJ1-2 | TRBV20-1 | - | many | CSARDSPGYGGYTF | TGCAGTGCTAGAGATTCGCCAGGGTATGGGGGCTACACCTTC
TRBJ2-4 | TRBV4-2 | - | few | CASSQAQASNIQYF | TGTGCCAGCAGCCAAGCCCAAGCGTCCAACATTCAGTACTTC
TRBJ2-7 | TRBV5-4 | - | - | CASSLGIKPGSRETYEQYF | TGTGCCAGCAGCTTGGGAATAAAACCGGGAAGCAGGGAAACCTACGAGCAGTACTTC
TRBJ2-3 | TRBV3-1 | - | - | CASSQGVNPDTQYF | TGTGCCAGCAGCCAAGGGGTGAACCCAGATACGCAGTATTTT
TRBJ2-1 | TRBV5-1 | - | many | CASSLMSSYNEQFF | TGCGCCAGCAGCTTGATGAGCTCCTACAATGAGCAGTTCTTC
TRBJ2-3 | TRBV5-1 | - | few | CASRGGGTSTDTQYF | TGCGCCAGCAGGGGAGGTGGCACTAGCACAGATACGCAGTATTTT
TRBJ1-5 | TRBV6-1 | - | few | CASSGFSQGSSNQPQHF | TGTGCCAGCAGTGGCTTCTCACAGGGAAGTAGCAATCAGCCCCAGCATTTT
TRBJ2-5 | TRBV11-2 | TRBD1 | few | CASSPRTGARGHGETQYF | TGTGCCAGCAGCCCACGGACAGGGGCTAGGGGGCACGGGGAGACCCAGTACTTC
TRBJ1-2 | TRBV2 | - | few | CASSRDSGNYGYTF | TGTGCCAGCAGTCGGGACTCAGGGAACTATGGCTACACCTTC
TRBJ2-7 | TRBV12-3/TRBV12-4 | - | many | CASSPGHGSYEQYF | TGTGCCAGCAGCCCGGGACATGGTTCCTACGAGCAGTACTTC
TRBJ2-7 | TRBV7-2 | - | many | CASSLVATAYEQYF | TGTGCCAGCAGCTTGGTAGCGACAGCCTACGAGCAGTACTTC
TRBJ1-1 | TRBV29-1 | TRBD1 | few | CSVRQGPGGEAFF | TGCAGCGTCCGACAGGGGCCAGGTGGTGAAGCTTTCTTT
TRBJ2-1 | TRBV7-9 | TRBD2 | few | CASSYPGLADYNEQFF | TGTGCCAGCAGCTACCCGGGACTAGCGGACTACAATGAGCAGTTCTTC
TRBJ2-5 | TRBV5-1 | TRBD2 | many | CASSNPGLAEETQYF | TGCGCCAGCAGCAACCCCGGACTAGCGGAAGAGACCCAGTACTTC